The text below deals with one TCR beta chain. Antigen: not known. The sample originates from a study of CD8+ T cells in alopecia areata. Study-level points and caveats: Scalp and blood retained many expanded lesional clones during tofacitinib. Affected lesional scalp, above all in alopecia totalis/universalis, was more clonal than normal scalp. The presence of one nonresponder keeps the tie between baseline CD8+ expansion and response uncertain.

Extracted from the samples, RNA was reverse transcribed into cDNA to serve as the sequencing template. The data were produced by immunoSEQ multiplex PCR, yet TCRdb's version contains in-frame clones alone and is incomplete. Of about 200,000 clones in the sample, around 64% were seen once. This CDR3 region has 14 residues. The germline V and J ends were trimmed by 3 bases and 8 bases, with 13 bases remaining between them. Germline V lookup: CDR1 SGHTA, CDR2 FQGNSA. Treatment meaning: oral pan-JAK inhibitor, 5-10 mg twice daily. Cell sorting was applied to PBMCs, and CD4+ and CD8+ T cells were collected.

This TCR came from a human donor with alopecia areata. The specimen comprised CD4+ T cells sorted from blood, sampled between weeks 47 and 50, from a patient treated with tofacitinib. The V and J genes are TRBV7-2 and TRBJ1-4; tentative D call: TRBD1 (5 bases). This CDR3 reads CASSLYQGSEKLFF. In DNA form, the CDR3 reads TGTGCCAGCAGCTTGTATCAGGGATCGGAAAAACTGTTTTTT.